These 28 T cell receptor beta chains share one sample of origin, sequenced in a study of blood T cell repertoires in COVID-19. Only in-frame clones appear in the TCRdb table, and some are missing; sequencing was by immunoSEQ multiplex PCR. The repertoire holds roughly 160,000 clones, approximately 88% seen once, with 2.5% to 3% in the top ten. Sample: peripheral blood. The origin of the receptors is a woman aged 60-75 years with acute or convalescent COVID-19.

The CDR3 DNA is TGTGCCAGCAGTTACGTTAGAACCCAAGAGACCCAGTACTTC. Translating gives CASSYVRTQETQYF. The gene calls are TRBV6-6 and TRBJ2-5; D unclear. The germline V and J ends were trimmed by 2 bases and 1 base, with 8 bases remaining between them. This CDR3 has 14 residues. Germline V gene sequence: CDR1 MNHNY, CDR2 SVGAGI (reference sequence).

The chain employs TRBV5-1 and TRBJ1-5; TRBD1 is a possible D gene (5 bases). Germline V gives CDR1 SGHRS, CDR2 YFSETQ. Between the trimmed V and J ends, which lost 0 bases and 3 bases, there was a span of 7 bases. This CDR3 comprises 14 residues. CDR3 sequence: CASSLEGNNQPQHF. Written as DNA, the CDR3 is TGCGCCAGCAGCTTGGAGGGGAACAATCAGCCCCAGCATTTT.

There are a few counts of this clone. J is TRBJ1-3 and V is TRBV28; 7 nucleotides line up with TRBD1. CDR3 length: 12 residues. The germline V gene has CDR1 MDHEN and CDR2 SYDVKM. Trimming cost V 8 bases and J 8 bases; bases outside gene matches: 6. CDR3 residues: CASLQGRDTIYF. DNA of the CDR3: TGTGCCAGCTTACAGGGGCGGGACACCATATATTTT.

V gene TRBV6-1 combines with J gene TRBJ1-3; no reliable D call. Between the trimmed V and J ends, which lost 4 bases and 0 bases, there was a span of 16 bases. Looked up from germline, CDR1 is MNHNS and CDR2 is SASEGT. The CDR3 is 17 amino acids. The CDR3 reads CASSAHRRGISGNTIYF. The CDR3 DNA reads TGTGCCAGCAGTGCCCATCGACGGGGAATCTCTGGAAACACCATATATTTT.

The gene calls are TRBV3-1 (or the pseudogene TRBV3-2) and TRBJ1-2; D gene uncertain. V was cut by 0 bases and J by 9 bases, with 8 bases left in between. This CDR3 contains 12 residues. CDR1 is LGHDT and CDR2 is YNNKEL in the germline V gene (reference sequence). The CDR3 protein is CASSQDTARYTF. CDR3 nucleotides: TGTGCCAGCAGCCAAGACACTGCCCGCTACACCTTC.

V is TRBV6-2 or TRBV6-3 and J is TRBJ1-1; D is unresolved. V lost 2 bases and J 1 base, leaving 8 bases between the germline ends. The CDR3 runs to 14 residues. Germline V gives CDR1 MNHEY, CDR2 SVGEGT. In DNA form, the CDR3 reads TGTGCCAGCAGTTACAAGAGACAGAACACTGAAGCTTTCTTT. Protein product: CASSYKRQNTEAFF.

The CDR3: CASTLQGHGNTIYF. CDR3 bases: TGTGCCAGCACCCTACAGGGGCATGGAAACACCATATATTTT. This chain uses TRBV5-4 with TRBJ1-3, with 7 positions matching TRBD1. Trimming took 6 bases from V and 3 from J; bases not matched to a gene: 6. Germline loops: CDR1 SGHNT, CDR2 YYREEE (reference sequence). CDR3 length equals 14 residues.

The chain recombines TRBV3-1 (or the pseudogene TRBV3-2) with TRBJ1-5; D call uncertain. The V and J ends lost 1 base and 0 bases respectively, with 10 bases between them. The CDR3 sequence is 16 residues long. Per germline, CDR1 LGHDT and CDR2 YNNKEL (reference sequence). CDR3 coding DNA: TGTGCCAGCAGCCAAGCTCCCGGGTATAGCAATCAGCCCCAGCATTTT. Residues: CASSQAPGYSNQPQHF.

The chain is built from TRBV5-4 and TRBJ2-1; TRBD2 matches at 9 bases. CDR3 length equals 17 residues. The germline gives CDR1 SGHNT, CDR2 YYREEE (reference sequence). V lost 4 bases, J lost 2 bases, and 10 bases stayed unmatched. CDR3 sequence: CASSIYALAGAYNEQFF. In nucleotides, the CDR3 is TGTGCCAGCAGCATCTACGCCTTAGCGGGGGCCTACAATGAGCAGTTCTTC.

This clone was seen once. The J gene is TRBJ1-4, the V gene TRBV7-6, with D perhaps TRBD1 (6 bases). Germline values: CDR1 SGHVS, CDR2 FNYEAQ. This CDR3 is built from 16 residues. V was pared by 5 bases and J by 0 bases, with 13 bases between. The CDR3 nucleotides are TGTGCCAGCAGCATCGGACAGATTGCAACTAATGAAAAACTGTTTTTT. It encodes CASSIGQIATNEKLFF.

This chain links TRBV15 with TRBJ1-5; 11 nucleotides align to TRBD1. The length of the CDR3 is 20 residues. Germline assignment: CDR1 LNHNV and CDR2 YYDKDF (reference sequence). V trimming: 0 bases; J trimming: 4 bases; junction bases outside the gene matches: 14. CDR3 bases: TGTGCCACCAGCAGAGATTCGTTGTCCGGGACAGGGGGTTTTAATCAGCCCCAGCATTTT. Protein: CATSRDSLSGTGGFNQPQHF.

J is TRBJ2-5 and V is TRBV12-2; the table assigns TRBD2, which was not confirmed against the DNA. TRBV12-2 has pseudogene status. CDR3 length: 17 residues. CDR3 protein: CASRLGWASGLQETQYF. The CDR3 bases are TGTGCAAGTCGCTTAGGGTGGGCTAGCGGGCTTCAAGAGACCCAGTACTTC.

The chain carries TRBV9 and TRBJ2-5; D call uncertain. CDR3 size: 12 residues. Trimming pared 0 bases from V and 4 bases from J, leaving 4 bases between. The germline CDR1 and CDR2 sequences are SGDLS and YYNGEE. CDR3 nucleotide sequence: TGTGCCAGCAGCGTAGGTCGAGAGACCCAGTACTTC. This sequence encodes CASSVGRETQYF.

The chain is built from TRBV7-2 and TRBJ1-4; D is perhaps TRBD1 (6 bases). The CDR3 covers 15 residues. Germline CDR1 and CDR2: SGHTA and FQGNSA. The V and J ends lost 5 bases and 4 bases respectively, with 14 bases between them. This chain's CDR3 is CASSPRTEYNEKLFF. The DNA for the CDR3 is TGTGCCAGCAGCCCCCGGACAGAATATAATGAAAAACTGTTTTTT.

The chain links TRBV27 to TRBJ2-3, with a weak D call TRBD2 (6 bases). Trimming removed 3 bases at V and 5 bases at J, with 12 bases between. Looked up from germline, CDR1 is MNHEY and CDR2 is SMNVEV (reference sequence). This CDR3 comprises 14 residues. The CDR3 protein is CASSFEGREDTQYF. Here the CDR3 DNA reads TGTGCCAGCAGTTTTGAAGGGCGGGAAGATACGCAGTATTTT.

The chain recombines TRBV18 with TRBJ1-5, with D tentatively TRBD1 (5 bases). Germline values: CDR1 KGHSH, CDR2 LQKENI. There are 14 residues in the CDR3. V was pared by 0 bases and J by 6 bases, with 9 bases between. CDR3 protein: CASSPPGGGQPQHF. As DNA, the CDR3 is TGTGCCAGCTCACCACCGGGGGGTGGTCAGCCCCAGCATTTT. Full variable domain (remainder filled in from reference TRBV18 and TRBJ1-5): NAGVMQNPRHLVRRRGQEARLRCSPMKGHSHVYWYRQLPEEGLKFMVYLQKENIIDESGMPKERFSAEFPKEGPSILRIQQVVRGDSAAYFCASSPPGGGQPQHFGDGTRLSIL.

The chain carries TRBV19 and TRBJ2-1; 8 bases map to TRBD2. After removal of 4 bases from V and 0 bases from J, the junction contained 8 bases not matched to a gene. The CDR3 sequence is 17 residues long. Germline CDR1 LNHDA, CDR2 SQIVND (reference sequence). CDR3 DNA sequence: TGTGCCAGTAGTACGGATAGCGGGGCTAACTCCTACAATGAGCAGTTCTTC. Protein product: CASSTDSGANSYNEQFF.

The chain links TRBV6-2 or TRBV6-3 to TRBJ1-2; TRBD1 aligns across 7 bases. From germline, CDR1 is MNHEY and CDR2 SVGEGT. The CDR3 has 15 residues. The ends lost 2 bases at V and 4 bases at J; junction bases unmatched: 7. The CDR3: CASSYRDRVAYGYTF. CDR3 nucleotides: TGTGCCAGCAGTTACCGAGACAGGGTTGCCTATGGCTACACCTTC.

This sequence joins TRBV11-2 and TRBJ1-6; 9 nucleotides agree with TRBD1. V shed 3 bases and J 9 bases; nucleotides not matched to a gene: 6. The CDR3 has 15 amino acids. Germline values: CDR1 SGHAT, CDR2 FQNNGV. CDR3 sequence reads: CASSFRGQGRSPLHF. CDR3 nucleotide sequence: TGTGCCAGCAGCTTTAGGGGACAGGGCCGTTCACCCCTCCACTTT.

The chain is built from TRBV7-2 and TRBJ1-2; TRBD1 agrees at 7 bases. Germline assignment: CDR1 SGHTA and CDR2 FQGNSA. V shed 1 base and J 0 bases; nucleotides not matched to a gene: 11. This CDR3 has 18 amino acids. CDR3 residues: CASSLGPRGLGANYGYTF. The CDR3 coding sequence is TGTGCCAGCAGCTTAGGTCCCAGGGGGTTGGGAGCTAACTATGGCTACACCTTC.

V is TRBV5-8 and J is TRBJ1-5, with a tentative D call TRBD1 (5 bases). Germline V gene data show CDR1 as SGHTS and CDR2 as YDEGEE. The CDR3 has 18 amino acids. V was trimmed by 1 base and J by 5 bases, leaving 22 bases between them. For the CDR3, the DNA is TGTGCCAGCAGCTTGAACCAGGGTAGTATTTCGGTGTATCAGCCCCAGCATTTT. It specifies CASSLNQGSISVYQPQHF.

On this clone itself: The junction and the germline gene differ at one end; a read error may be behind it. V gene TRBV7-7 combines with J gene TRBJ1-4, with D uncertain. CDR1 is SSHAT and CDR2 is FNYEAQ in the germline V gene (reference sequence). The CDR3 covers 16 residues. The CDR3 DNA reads TGTGCTAGCAGCCCCGCCACACATCTCGCCGGGGAAAAACTGTTTTTT. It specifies CASSPATHLAGEKLFF.

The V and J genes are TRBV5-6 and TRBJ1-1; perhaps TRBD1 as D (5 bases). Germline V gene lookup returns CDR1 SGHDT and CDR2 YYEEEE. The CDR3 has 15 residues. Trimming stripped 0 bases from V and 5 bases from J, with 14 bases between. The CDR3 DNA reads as TGTGCCAGCAGCTTGGCCAGGGCAGCAGGGACTGAAGCTTTCTTT. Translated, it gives CASSLARAAGTEAFF.

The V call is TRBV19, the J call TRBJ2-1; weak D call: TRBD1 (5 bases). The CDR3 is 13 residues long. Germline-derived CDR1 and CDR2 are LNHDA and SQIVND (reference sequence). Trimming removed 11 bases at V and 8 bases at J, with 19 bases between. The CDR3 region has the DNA TGTGCCTCCCAAGACAGAAAAAAGGATGAGCAGTTCTTC. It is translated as CASQDRKKDEQFF.

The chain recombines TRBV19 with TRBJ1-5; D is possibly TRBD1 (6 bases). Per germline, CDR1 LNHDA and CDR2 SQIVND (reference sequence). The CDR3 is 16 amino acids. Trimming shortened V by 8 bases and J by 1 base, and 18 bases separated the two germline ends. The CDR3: CASGPWGGGSNQPQHF. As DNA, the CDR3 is TGTGCCAGTGGCCCCTGGGGGGGCGGAAGCAATCAGCCCCAGCATTTT.

CDR3 nucleotides: TGTGCCAGCAGCGTAGGAGGTAGTTATGGCTACACCTTC. Residues: CASSVGGSYGYTF. The chain combines TRBV9 with TRBJ1-2, with D unresolved. Germline assignment: CDR1 SGDLS and CDR2 YYNGEE. The CDR3 extends over 13 amino acids. V lost 0 bases and J 5 bases, leaving 8 bases between the germline ends.

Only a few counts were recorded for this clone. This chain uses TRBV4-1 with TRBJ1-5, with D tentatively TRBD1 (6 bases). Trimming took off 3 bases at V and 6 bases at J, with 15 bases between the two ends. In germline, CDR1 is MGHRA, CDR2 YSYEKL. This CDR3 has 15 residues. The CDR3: CASSQEDRIGQPQHF. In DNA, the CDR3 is TGCGCCAGCAGCCAGGAGGACAGAATCGGTCAGCCCCAGCATTTT.

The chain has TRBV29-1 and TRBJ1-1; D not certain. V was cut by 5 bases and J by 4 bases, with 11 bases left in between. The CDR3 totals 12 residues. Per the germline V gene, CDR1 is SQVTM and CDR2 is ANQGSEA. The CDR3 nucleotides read TGCAGCGTTTCCGGCCCGGGCACTGAAGCTTTCTTT. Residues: CSVSGPGTEAFF.